This T cell receptor beta chain comes out of a study of OX40 agonist ivuxolimab in advanced cancers. Points from the study as a whole: Expanded clones belonging to CD8+ T cells outnumbered, on average, those of CD4+. Dosing at 0.1 to 3.0 mg/kg was accompanied by clonal expansion of CD4+ and CD8+ blood T cells by week 6.

Patients were ruled out by autoimmune disease history or systemic immunosuppression. The CDR3 has 13 residues. V lost 1 base and J 8 bases, leaving 12 bases between the germline ends. Germline loops: CDR1 SGHKS, CDR2 YYEKEE (reference sequence). Data came from immunoSEQ multiplex PCR; TCRdb stores just in-frame clones and leaves some out. The sample contains some 55,000 clones, more than 75% of which appear only once. Of note for this clone: Antigen specificity is unknown.

The rearrangement links TRBV5-5 to TRBJ1-1, with a possible D match to TRBD1 (6 bases). This sample comprised CD4+ or CD8+ T cells sorted from blood, obtained in a trial of the OX40 agonist ivuxolimab. This clonotype originated in an adult with an advanced solid tumor such as melanoma, head and neck, liver or kidney cancer. The CDR3 DNA reads TGTGCCAGCAGCTTGCCACAGGGTTGGGAAGCTTTCTTT. Residues: CASSLPQGWEAFF.